Following are 29 T cell receptor beta chains from one sample sequenced in a study of human T cells and chemical hapten exposure. Stated time point: pre-sensitization, week 0. Treatment noted: therapeutic diphenylcyclopropenone sensitization with weekly scalp DPC. MiXCR, applied by TCRdb to the RACE reads, yields one record per CDR3 protein. The sample gives tens of thousands of distinct CDR3 sequences, approximately 6.7% of which show up once; over 1.5% is in the top ten. Sequenced material: whole blood, taken in connection with sensitization to the hapten diphenylcyclopropenone (DPC). The source is a woman in her twenties or thirties with alopecia areata. Some clones in this sample may be carry-over from other donors' samples.

This clonotype was recorded many times. The chain is built from TRBV12-3 or TRBV12-4 and TRBJ2-1; either TRBD1 or TRBD2 may fit D (5 bases each). The V gene lost 7 bases and the J gene lost 0 bases, with 10 bases spanning the gap. The CDR3 runs to 14 residues. CDR3 sequence (DNA): TGTGCCAGCACTGAGGGGAGCTCCTACAATGAGCAGTTCTTC. This sequence encodes CASTEGSSYNEQFF.

Many counts were recorded for this clonotype. This sequence joins TRBV6-1 and TRBJ2-1, with D maybe TRBD2 (6 bases). Trimming cost V 6 bases and J 2 bases, with 14 bases left between them. The V gene's germline CDR1 is MNHNS and CDR2 SASEGT. The CDR3 consists of 15 residues. The CDR3 DNA follows: TGTGCCAGCAGGGGACGCGGGGCGACCTACAATGAGCAGTTCTTC. Translated: CASRGRGATYNEQFF.

Worth noting for this clonotype: Given a much more abundant clone one base away, this may be a read error. The J gene is TRBJ1-2, the V gene TRBV20-1; 7 nucleotides match TRBD1. V was clipped by 2 bases and J by 12 bases; unmatched bases: 21. CDR3 length equals 16 residues. CDR1 and CDR2 from the germline V gene are DFQATT and SNEGSKA (reference sequence). The DNA for the CDR3 is TGCAGTGCTAGAAGGGGTCCAGGGGGTGCCCTTGGGGGCGACACCTTC. It codes for CSARRGPGGALGGDTF.

The sample holds many counts of this clonotype. The chain employs TRBV12-3 or TRBV12-4 and TRBJ1-1, with D perhaps matching TRBD1 (5 bases). The V end was cut by 5 bases, the J end by 1 base, with 17 bases between. The CDR3 runs to 16 residues. CDR3 DNA sequence: TGTGCCAGCAGTACAAGCCCGGACATACGGAACACTGAAGCTTTCTTT. It encodes CASSTSPDIRNTEAFF.

Remarks on this clonotype: An end of the junction differs from the germline gene, which may be a read error. The chain is built from TRBV5-1 and TRBJ1-1; D is unclear. The CDR3 has 15 amino acids. Germline CDR1 is SGHRS and CDR2 is YFSETQ. In DNA form, the CDR3 reads TGCGCCAGCAGCTTCGGTAATACTCGGAACACTGAAGCTTCCTTT. Protein sequence: CASSFGNTRNTEASF.

This clonotype has a handful of counts. The gene calls are TRBV6-5 and TRBJ1-2; D not certain. Trimming took off 4 bases at V and 7 bases at J, with 13 bases between the two ends. CDR1 is MNHEY, CDR2 SVGAGI, per germline. The CDR3 runs to 13 residues. The CDR3: CASSLSPKGGYTF. The CDR3 DNA sequence: TGTGCCAGCAGTTTATCCCCTAAGGGTGGCTACACCTTC.

This clonotype was counted at least ten times. This chain uses TRBV15 with TRBJ1-2, with D hard to call. The ends were cut back, 1 base at V and 8 bases at J, with 8 bases in the middle. The CDR3 runs 12 residues. CDR1 is LNHNV, CDR2 YYDKDF, per germline (reference sequence). The CDR3 bases are TGTGCCACCAGCAGAGGTCCCGTCGGCTACACCTTC. Translation: CATSRGPVGYTF. Drawing the rest from reference TRBV15 and TRBJ1-2, the complete variable domain is DAMVIQNPRYQVTQFGKPVTLSCSQTLNHNVMYWYQQKSSQAPKLLFHYYDKDFNNEADTPDNFQSRRPNTSFCFLDIRSPGLGDTAMYLCATSRGPVGYTFGSGTRLTVV.

This clonotype was seen many times. This chain joins TRBV21-1 and TRBJ2-7. TRBV21-1 is annotated as a pseudogene. The CDR3 spans 12 residues. As DNA, the CDR3 is TGTGCCAGCAGCAAAGCTATCTACGAGCAGTACTTC. Translation gives CASSKAIYEQYF.

There are many counts of this clonotype. The CDR3 coding sequence is TGCAGCGTTGATAGGGCAAACACAGATACGCAGTATTTT. Its translation: CSVDRANTDTQYF. The V gene is TRBV29-1, the J gene TRBJ2-3, with D unclear. Germline V lookup: CDR1 SQVTM, CDR2 ANQGSEA. The CDR3 spans 13 residues. The ends were cut back, 3 bases at V and 2 bases at J, with 9 bases in the middle.

Many counts were recorded for this clonotype. The chain employs TRBV7-3 and TRBJ1-1, with 7 bases fitting TRBD1. This CDR3 has 14 amino acids. With V trimmed by 2 bases and J by 0 bases, 0 bases remained unmatched. Germline V gene sequence: CDR1 SGHTA, CDR2 FQGTGA. CDR3 nucleotide sequence: TGTGCCAGCAGCTTAGACAGGGTGAACACTGAAGCTTTCTTT. Its translation is CASSLDRVNTEAFF.

This clonotype was detected ten times or more. The chain carries TRBV19 and TRBJ2-1; 9 bases match TRBD2. J lost 4 bases, V lost 3 bases, and 7 bases had no gene match. The germline V gene has CDR1 LNHDA and CDR2 SQIVND (reference sequence). The CDR3 covers 16 residues. This CDR3 is CASSISGAGGYNEQFF. CDR3 bases: TGTGCCAGTAGTATTAGTGGAGCGGGGGGTTACAATGAGCAGTTCTTC.

This clonotype showed up many times. This rearrangement joins TRBV3-1 to TRBJ1-1; tentative D call: TRBD1 (5 bases). The V end was cut by 4 bases, the J end by 4 bases, with 7 bases between. The germline gives CDR1 LGHDT, CDR2 YNNKEL (reference sequence). CDR3 length equals 12 residues. Here the CDR3 DNA reads TGTGCCAGCAGCCCGGGGACCACTGAAGCTTTCTTT. This sequence encodes CASSPGTTEAFF.

The sample holds many counts of this clonotype. This sequence joins TRBV7-2 and TRBJ2-5, with D maybe TRBD1 (6 bases). The CDR3 runs 14 residues. V was clipped by 1 base and J by 6 bases, with 12 bases between them. CDR1 and CDR2 from the germline V gene are SGHTA and FQGNSA. CDR3 protein: CASSLDRAVQTQYF. The CDR3 DNA reads as TGTGCCAGCAGCTTAGACAGGGCAGTACAGACCCAGTACTTC.

In this sample, this clonotype turned up a few times. At one of its ends the junction is not consistent with the germline gene, which may arise from a read error. The J gene is TRBJ1-2, the V gene TRBV29-1; D unresolved. The CDR3 extends over 15 amino acids. CDR1 SQVTM and CDR2 ANQGSEA come from the germline V gene. Here the CDR3 DNA reads TGCAGCGTTGACAAACCCCGGGGTTTAGTCTATGGCGACACCTTC. Translation gives CSVDKPRGLVYGDTF.

The gene calls are TRBV13 and TRBJ1-6; unclear D gene. Trimming left V 7 bases short and J 6 bases short, with 13 bases between. Per the germline V gene, CDR1 is PRHDT and CDR2 is FYEKMQ (reference sequence). This CDR3 region has 14 residues. The CDR3 protein is CASTLRVINSPLHF. Written as DNA, the CDR3 is TGTGCCAGCACCCTGAGAGTAATTAATTCACCCCTCCACTTT. Filled out from reference TRBV13 and TRBJ1-6, the complete variable domain reads AAGVIQSPRHLIKEKRETATLKCYPIPRHDTVYWYQQGPGQDPQFLISFYEKMQSDKGSIPDRFSAQQFSDYHSELNMSSLELGDSALYFCASTLRVINSPLHFGNGTRLTVT.

This clonotype was observed a few times. J is TRBJ1-1 and V is TRBV19; D is undetermined. Germline lookup yields CDR1 LNHDA and CDR2 SQIVND (reference sequence). V dropped 3 bases and J dropped 5 bases, with 13 bases sitting between them. This CDR3 region has 14 residues. The CDR3 is CASSIGPTWTEAFF. For the CDR3, the DNA is TGTGCCAGTAGTATTGGGCCAACCTGGACTGAAGCTTTCTTT.

This clonotype was seen at least ten times. The rearrangement links TRBV6-1 to TRBJ2-4, with D possibly being TRBD2 (5 bases). The CDR3 covers 16 residues. Germline V gene lookup returns CDR1 MNHNS and CDR2 SASEGT. V was cut by 4 bases and J by 0 bases, with 13 bases left in between. This chain's CDR3 is CASSGRGSIAKNIQYF. As DNA, the CDR3 is TGTGCCAGCAGTGGACGCGGGTCCATAGCCAAAAACATTCAGTACTTC.

Ten or more counts support this clonotype. The gene calls are TRBV12-3 or TRBV12-4 and TRBJ2-5, with D possibly called TRBD1 or TRBD2 (5 bases each). Trimming shortened V by 5 bases and J by 2 bases, and 12 bases separated the two germline ends. The CDR3 is 14 residues long. CDR3 DNA: TGTGCCAGCAGTAGATGGGACCTACAAGAGACCCAGTACTTC. Amino acids: CASSRWDLQETQYF.

V and J are TRBV10-1 and TRBJ2-2; TRBD2 might be the D (5 bases). V was trimmed by 0 bases and J by 8 bases, leaving 10 bases between them. This CDR3 has 14 residues. Germline values: CDR1 WNHNN, CDR2 SYGVQD (reference sequence). CDR3 in DNA: TGCGCCAGCAGTGAGTCGGGAGCGCGTGGGGAGCTGTTTTTT. Its protein is CASSESGARGELFF.

This clonotype has a count of ten or more. This chain connects TRBV27 to TRBJ1-1; TRBD1 might be the D (5 bases). Between the trimmed V and J ends, which lost 4 bases and 3 bases, there was a span of 18 bases. The germline CDR1 and CDR2 sequences are MNHEY and SMNVEV (reference sequence). The CDR3 runs 16 residues. CDR3 region: CASSSTGLLGHTEAFF. The CDR3 DNA sequence: TGTGCCAGCAGTTCTACAGGCCTTTTGGGTCACACTGAAGCTTTCTTT.

There are many counts of this clonotype. This chain links TRBV6-2 or TRBV6-3 with TRBJ2-7, with D possibly being TRBD2 (6 bases). Between the trimmed V and J ends, which lost 5 bases and 7 bases, there was a span of 12 bases. The CDR3 sequence is 12 residues long. Germline CDR1 and CDR2: MNHEY and SVGEGT. The CDR3 is CASSNGGAEQYF. The DNA of the CDR3 is TGTGCCAGCAGTAACGGGGGAGCGGAGCAGTACTTC.

This clonotype was detected a few times. The gene calls are TRBV13 and TRBJ1-6; possibly TRBD1 for D (5 bases). V shed 6 bases and J shed 8 bases, with 26 bases lying between them. CDR3 size: 18 residues. The V gene's germline CDR1 is PRHDT and CDR2 FYEKMQ (reference sequence). The CDR3 DNA follows: TGTGCCAGCAGGTCGAGTAAGGCGGGGACGTCAAAGTATTCACCCCTCCACTTT. It codes for CASRSSKAGTSKYSPLHF.

Many counts were recorded for this clonotype. The genes are TRBV6-6 and TRBJ1-6; 9 bases align to TRBD1. The CDR3 is made up of 14 amino acids. The germline V gene encodes CDR1 MNHNY and CDR2 SVGAGI (reference sequence). Germline trimming cut 8 bases from V and 2 bases from J; bases unmatched to any gene: 1. In DNA, the CDR3 is TGTGCCAGCGGACAGGGGACCTATAATTCACCCCTCCACTTT. It translates to CASGQGTYNSPLHF.

For this clonotype: Given a much more abundant clone one base away, this may be a read error. This chain uses TRBV7-9 with TRBJ1-1, with 8 bases lining up with TRBD1. The germline V gene has CDR1 SEHNR and CDR2 FQNEAQ (reference sequence). This CDR3 is 15 amino acids long. The CDR3 sequence: CASNDGQGSNPEAFF. The CDR3, as DNA: TGTGCCAGCAACGATGGACAGGGCTCGAACCCTGAAGCTTTCTTT.

This clonotype occurred many times. The V call is TRBV30, the J call TRBJ2-5; TRBD2 aligns across 14 bases. The germline CDR1 and CDR2 sequences are GTSNPN and SVGIG (reference sequence). With V trimmed by 3 bases and J by 6 bases, 6 bases remained unmatched. CDR3 length: 15 residues. The CDR3 protein is CAWRGGLAGEQTQYF. In nucleotides, the CDR3 is TGTGCCTGGAGGGGGGGACTAGCGGGGGAACAGACCCAGTACTTC.

This clonotype turned up a few times. The chain combines TRBV5-4 with TRBJ1-2; D unresolved. Trimming removed 3 bases at V and 0 bases at J, with 21 bases between. CDR3 length: 18 residues. CDR1 is SGHNT and CDR2 is YYREEE in the germline V gene (reference sequence). The CDR3 region is CASSSIDNGAWSNYGYTF. CDR3 in DNA: TGTGCCAGCAGCTCGATTGATAATGGCGCCTGGTCTAACTATGGCTACACCTTC.

This clonotype was observed at least ten times. At one end the junction does not follow the germline gene, possibly because of a read error. The V gene is TRBV11-2, the J gene TRBJ2-7; TRBD1 matches at 12 bases. The germline gives CDR1 SGHAT, CDR2 FQNNGV. CDR3 length: 16 amino acids. The CDR3 reads CASSLESGQGAGEQYF. CDR3 bases: TGTGCCAGCAGCCTAGAGTCGGGACAGGGGGCGGGCGAGCAGTACTTC.

This chain uses TRBV20-1 with TRBJ2-3, with a weak D call TRBD2 (7 bases). Trimming cost V 1 base and J 6 bases, with 17 bases left between them. The germline V gene has CDR1 DFQATT and CDR2 SNEGSKA (reference sequence). The CDR3 length is 15 residues. CDR3 sequence: CSARVHGGPRDTQYF. CDR3 in DNA: TGCAGTGCTAGAGTTCACGGGGGGCCACGTGATACGCAGTATTTT.

This clonotype has a count of ten or more. The genes are TRBV30 and TRBJ1-5; D call uncertain. The ends were cut back, 0 bases at V and 4 bases at J, with 10 bases in the middle. Per the germline V gene, CDR1 is GTSNPN and CDR2 is SVGIG (reference sequence). CDR3 size: 14 residues. The CDR3 spells CAWSVVTGNQPQHF. The CDR3, as DNA: TGTGCCTGGAGTGTGGTCACTGGGAATCAGCCCCAGCATTTT.